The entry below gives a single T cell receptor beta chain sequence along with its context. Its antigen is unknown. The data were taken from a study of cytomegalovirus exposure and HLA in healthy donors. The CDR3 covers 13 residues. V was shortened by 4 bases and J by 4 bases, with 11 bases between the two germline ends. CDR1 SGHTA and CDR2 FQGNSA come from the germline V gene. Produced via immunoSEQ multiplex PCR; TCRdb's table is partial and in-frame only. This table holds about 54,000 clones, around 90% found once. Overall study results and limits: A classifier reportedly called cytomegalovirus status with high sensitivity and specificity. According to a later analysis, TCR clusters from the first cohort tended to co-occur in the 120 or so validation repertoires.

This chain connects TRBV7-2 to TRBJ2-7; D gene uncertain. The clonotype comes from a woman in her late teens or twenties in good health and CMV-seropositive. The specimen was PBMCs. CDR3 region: CASSSRSLYEQYF. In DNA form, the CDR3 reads TGTGCCAGCAGCTCTCGGTCTCTATACGAGCAGTACTTC.